This section outlines one TCR beta chain sequence together with its context. Its antigen is unidentified. This specimen belongs to a study of T cells in Graves' hyperthyroidism and ophthalmopathy. The study's findings and limits: Separation of ophthalmopathy from stable hyperthyroidism was achieved by a 13 V-J model. Ophthalmopathy, as predicted by the model, came a median about seven months after the prediction.

Amplification targeted TCR beta CDR3 regions from RNA transcripts. The TCR CDR3 was amplified in a first-round RT-PCR using the HTBI primer set. TCRdb itself ran the multiplex PCR reads through MiXCR, one entry per CDR3 protein. The table records around 440,000 distinct CDR3 sequences, approximately 15% of them present only once. Hyperthyroidism of Graves' type that showed no ophthalmopathy progression within 18 months was stable. Patients with uncontrolled infections, other autoimmune diseases, pregnancy or lactation were excluded. The CDR3 length is 15 residues. CDR1 and CDR2 from the germline V gene are SGHDT and YYEEEE. V lost 5 bases, J lost 5 bases, and 19 bases lay in between.

V is TRBV5-6 and J is TRBJ2-5; no clear D gene. The sequencing sample was made of blood. This clonotype was obtained from a woman aged 18-29 years with Graves' hyperthyroidism. CDR3 in amino acids: CASSEAAPVGETQYF. Written as DNA, the CDR3 is TGTGCCAGCAGTGAAGCAGCCCCGGTCGGGGAGACCCAGTACTTC.